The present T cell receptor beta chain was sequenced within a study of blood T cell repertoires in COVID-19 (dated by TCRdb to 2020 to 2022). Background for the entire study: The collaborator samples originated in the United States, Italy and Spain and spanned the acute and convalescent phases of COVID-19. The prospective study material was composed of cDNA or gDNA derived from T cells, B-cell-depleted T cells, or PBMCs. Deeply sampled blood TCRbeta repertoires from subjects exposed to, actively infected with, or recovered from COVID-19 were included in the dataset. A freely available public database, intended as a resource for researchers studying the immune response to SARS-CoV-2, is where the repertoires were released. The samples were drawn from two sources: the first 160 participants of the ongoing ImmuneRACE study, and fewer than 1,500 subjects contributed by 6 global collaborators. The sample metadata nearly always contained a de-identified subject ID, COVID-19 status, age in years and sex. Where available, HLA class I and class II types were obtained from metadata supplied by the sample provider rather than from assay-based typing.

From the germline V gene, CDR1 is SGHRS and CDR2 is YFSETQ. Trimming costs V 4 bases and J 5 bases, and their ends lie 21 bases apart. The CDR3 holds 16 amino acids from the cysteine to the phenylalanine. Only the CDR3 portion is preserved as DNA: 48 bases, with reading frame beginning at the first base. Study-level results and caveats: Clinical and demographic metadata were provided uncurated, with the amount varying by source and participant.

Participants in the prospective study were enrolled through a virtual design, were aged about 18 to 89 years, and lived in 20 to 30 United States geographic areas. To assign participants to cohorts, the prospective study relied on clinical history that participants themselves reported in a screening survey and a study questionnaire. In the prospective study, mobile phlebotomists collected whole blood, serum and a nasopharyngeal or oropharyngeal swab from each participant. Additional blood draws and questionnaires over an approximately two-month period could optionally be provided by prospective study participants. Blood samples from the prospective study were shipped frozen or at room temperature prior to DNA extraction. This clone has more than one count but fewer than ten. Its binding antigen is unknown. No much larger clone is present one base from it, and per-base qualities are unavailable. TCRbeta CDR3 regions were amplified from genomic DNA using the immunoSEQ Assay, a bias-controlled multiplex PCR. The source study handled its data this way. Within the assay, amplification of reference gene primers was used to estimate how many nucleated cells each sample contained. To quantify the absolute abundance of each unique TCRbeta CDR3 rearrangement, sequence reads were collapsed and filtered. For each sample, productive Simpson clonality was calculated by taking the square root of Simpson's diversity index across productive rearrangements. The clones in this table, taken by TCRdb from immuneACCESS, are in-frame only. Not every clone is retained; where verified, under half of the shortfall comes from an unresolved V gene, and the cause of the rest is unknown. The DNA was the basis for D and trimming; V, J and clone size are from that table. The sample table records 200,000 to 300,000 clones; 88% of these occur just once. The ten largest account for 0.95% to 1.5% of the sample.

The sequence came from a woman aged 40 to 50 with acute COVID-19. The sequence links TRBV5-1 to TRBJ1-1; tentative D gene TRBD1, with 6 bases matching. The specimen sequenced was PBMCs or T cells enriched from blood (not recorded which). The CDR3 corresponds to CASSPEAGGGDTEAFF. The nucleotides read TGCGCCAGCAGCCCTGAAGCGGGGGGCGGTGATACTGAAGCTTTCTTT.